These 27 T cell receptor beta chains share one sample of origin, sequenced in a study of blood T cell repertoires in COVID-19. Using immunoSEQ multiplex PCR, the repertoire was profiled, and TCRdb retains in-frame clones only, with some absent. The profile covers about 140,000 clones, with about three quarters appearing a single time and 4.5% taken by the ten largest. Sequencing input: peripheral blood. The receptor source for this set is a woman of 80 years or more with active or convalescent COVID-19.

The chain carries TRBV7-9 and TRBJ2-5, with 7 bases aligning to TRBD2. The CDR3 spans 13 residues. The ends lost 8 bases at V and 7 bases at J; junction bases unmatched: 10. Germline CDR1 SEHNR, CDR2 FQNEAQ (reference sequence). The CDR3 coding sequence is TGTGCCAGCGCTAGCGGCGCCGCGGGGACCCAGTACTTC. As protein: CASASGAAGTQYF.

This clone was seen just once. The V and J genes are TRBV4-2 and TRBJ2-5, with a tentative D call TRBD2 (7 bases). Between the trimmed V and J ends, which lost 5 bases and 0 bases, there was a span of 10 bases. Germline V gene sequence: CDR1 LGHNA, CDR2 YNFKEQ. There are 14 residues in the CDR3. The CDR3 spells CASSKGGDQETQYF. CDR3 nucleotide sequence: TGTGCCAGCAGCAAGGGGGGGGACCAAGAGACCCAGTACTTC.

This rearrangement joins TRBV19 to TRBJ1-1, with 7 bases fitting TRBD1. The CDR3 runs to 14 residues. Per the germline V gene, CDR1 is LNHDA and CDR2 is SQIVND (reference sequence). Germline trimming cut 3 bases from V and 1 base from J; bases unmatched to any gene: 2. The CDR3 here is CASSMGQRNTEAFF. The CDR3 coding sequence is TGTGCCAGTAGTATGGGACAGAGGAACACTGAAGCTTTCTTT.

The chain links TRBV19 to TRBJ2-3, with a tentative D call TRBD1 (5 bases). Germline V gene sequence: CDR1 LNHDA, CDR2 SQIVND (reference sequence). Trimming took off 5 bases at V and 2 bases at J, with 20 bases between the two ends. CDR3 size: 17 residues. The CDR3 sequence is CASSGPRQGGITDTQYF. In nucleotides, the CDR3 is TGTGCCAGTAGTGGTCCTCGGCAGGGCGGAATCACAGATACGCAGTATTTT.

The chain has TRBV30 and TRBJ1-5; 8 bases line up with TRBD1. Germline V gives CDR1 GTSNPN, CDR2 SVGIG (reference sequence). The CDR3 has 15 amino acids. The ends lost 3 bases at V and 0 bases at J; junction bases unmatched: 4. The CDR3 nucleotides read TGTGCCTGGAGCACCCAGGGGGCTAGCAATCAGCCCCAGCATTTT. Its protein is CAWSTQGASNQPQHF.

This chain links TRBV19 with TRBJ1-2; D gene uncertain. The V gene's germline CDR1 is LNHDA and CDR2 SQIVND (reference sequence). Trimming stripped 7 bases from V and 6 bases from J, with 9 bases between. The CDR3 totals 11 residues. CDR3 nucleotide sequence: TGTGCCAGTATCGGGGAGGATGGCTACACCTTC. This translates into CASIGEDGYTF. The full variable domain, its missing parts supplied by reference TRBV19 and TRBJ1-2, is DGGITQSPKYLFRKEGQNVTLSCEQNLNHDAMYWYRQDPGQGLRLIYYSQIVNDFQKGDIAEGYSVSREKKESFPLTVTSAQKNPTAFYLCASIGEDGYTFGSGTRLTVV.

This chain links TRBV5-3 with TRBJ2-2; TRBD2 agrees at 13 bases. TRBV5-3 is annotated as an ORF whose role is uncertain. Trimming took 5 bases from V and 0 from J; bases not matched to a gene: 4. The CDR3 consists of 17 residues. The CDR3 nucleotides are TGTGCCAGAAGGCGGACTAGCGGGGGCCCGAACACCGGGGAGCTGTTTTTT. It codes for CARRRTSGGPNTGELFF.

V usage is TRBV6-5 and J usage is TRBJ1-4; the D gene is possibly TRBD1 (6 bases). This CDR3 has 14 amino acids. V gave up 2 bases and J gave up 7 bases, with 11 bases separating them. CDR1 and CDR2 (germline): MNHEY, SVGAGI. The CDR3 here is CASSYQGQAEKLFF. The CDR3 DNA reads TGTGCCAGCAGTTACCAGGGGCAGGCTGAAAAACTGTTTTTT.

The chain uses TRBV7-8 and TRBJ1-2, with D perhaps TRBD1 (6 bases). Trimming shortened V by 3 bases and J by 7 bases, and 21 bases separated the two germline ends. Germline CDR1 and CDR2: SGHVS and FQNEAQ. The CDR3 contains 16 residues. In nucleotides, the CDR3 is TGTGCCAGCAGCTTGGAGCGGCGAGGGGGAATCTTTGGCTACACCTTC. The encoded protein is CASSLERRGGIFGYTF.

The J gene is TRBJ1-5, the V gene TRBV6-6; D may be TRBD1 (6 bases). This CDR3 region has 16 residues. Trimming pared 2 bases from V and 0 bases from J, leaving 11 bases between. Germline CDR1 reads MNHNY; CDR2 reads SVGAGI (reference sequence). CDR3 amino acids: CASSYGVGGSNQPQHF. CDR3 DNA sequence: TGTGCCAGCAGTTACGGGGTAGGGGGTAGCAATCAGCCCCAGCATTTT.

The chain employs TRBV6-6 and TRBJ1-5, with unresolved D. The CDR3 is made up of 16 amino acids. CDR1 MNHNY and CDR2 SVGAGI come from the germline V gene (reference sequence). Trimming shortened V by 4 bases and J by 3 bases, and 16 bases separated the two germline ends. CDR3 nucleotide sequence: TGTGCCAGCAGTTTTGGCAAAACCCTTCCCAATCAGCCCCAGCATTTT. Its protein is CASSFGKTLPNQPQHF.

The gene calls are TRBV6-1 and TRBJ2-3, with D tentatively TRBD1 (5 bases). Trimming shortened V by 1 base and J by 9 bases, and 8 bases separated the two germline ends. In germline, CDR1 is MNHNS, CDR2 SASEGT. CDR3 length: 12 residues. The CDR3 DNA sequence: TGTGCCAGCAGTGAAGGGGGCTTGACGCAGTATTTT. Its translation: CASSEGGLTQYF.

CDR3 loop: CASSSQGFTEAFF. DNA of the CDR3: TGTGCCAGCAGTAGCCAGGGGTTCACTGAAGCTTTCTTT. The J gene is TRBJ1-1, the V gene TRBV6-2 or TRBV6-3, with a tentative D call TRBD1 (6 bases). The germline CDR1 and CDR2 sequences are MNHEY and SVGEGT. The CDR3 spans 13 residues. V was trimmed by 5 bases and J by 4 bases, leaving 11 bases between them.

This rearrangement joins TRBV4-2 to TRBJ1-2; D gene unclear. The CDR3 has 15 amino acids. With 0 bases removed from V and 8 bases from J, the gap between germline ends came to 16 bases. Germline CDR1 is LGHNA and CDR2 is YNFKEQ. The CDR3 region is CASSQDGNALRGYTF. The CDR3 DNA is TGTGCCAGCAGCCAAGATGGCAACGCATTGCGGGGCTACACCTTC.

This clone was seen a single time. The V call is TRBV28, the J call TRBJ1-1; unclear D gene. CDR3 length: 15 residues. Trimming removed 2 bases from V and 1 base from J, with 11 bases in between. Germline CDR1 MDHEN, CDR2 SYDVKM. In nucleotides, the CDR3 is TGTGCCAGCAGTTTACTCGGGGAAAGGAACACTGAAGCTTTCTTT. Translated, it gives CASSLLGERNTEAFF.

The chain combines TRBV6-1 with TRBJ1-5, with a weak D call TRBD1 (6 bases). Germline V gene sequence: CDR1 MNHNS, CDR2 SASEGT. The ends were cut back, 6 bases at V and 0 bases at J, with 9 bases in the middle. The CDR3 extends over 14 amino acids. The CDR3 spells CASRDSYSNQPQHF. DNA for the CDR3: TGTGCCAGCAGGGACAGCTATAGCAATCAGCCCCAGCATTTT.

This chain connects TRBV27 to TRBJ1-5, with TRBD1 as a possible D gene (5 bases). The V end was cut by 4 bases, the J end by 2 bases, with 9 bases between. Looked up from germline, CDR1 is MNHEY and CDR2 is SMNVEV (reference sequence). This CDR3 is built from 14 residues. The CDR3 protein is CASSSRGGNQPQHF. In DNA, the CDR3 is TGTGCCAGCAGTTCTAGGGGCGGCAATCAGCCCCAGCATTTT.

This chain uses TRBV4-1 with TRBJ2-7; 11 bases align to TRBD2. With V trimmed by 1 base and J by 0 bases, 2 bases remained unmatched. There are 16 residues in the CDR3. Per the germline V gene, CDR1 is MGHRA and CDR2 is YSYEKL. The CDR3 is CASSQGTSGFSYEQYF. The CDR3, as DNA: TGCGCCAGCAGCCAAGGGACTAGCGGGTTCTCCTACGAGCAGTACTTC.

This chain uses TRBV6-5 with TRBJ1-2; weak D call: TRBD1 (5 bases). The CDR3 consists of 11 residues. Trimming removed 7 bases at V and 6 bases at J, with 9 bases between. Germline V lookup: CDR1 MNHEY, CDR2 SVGAGI. This CDR3 reads CASKGTNGYTF. In DNA form, the CDR3 reads TGTGCCAGCAAAGGGACTAATGGCTACACCTTC.

The V gene is TRBV5-6, the J gene TRBJ1-5, with D uncertain. The germline V and J ends were trimmed by 5 bases and 1 base, with 19 bases remaining between them. Germline-derived CDR1 and CDR2 are SGHDT and YYEEEE. The CDR3 contains 17 residues. In DNA form, the CDR3 reads TGTGCCAGCAGTTCCGCCGGTACGGTCTTAAGCAATCAGCCCCAGCATTTT. This translates into CASSSAGTVLSNQPQHF.

V usage is TRBV13 and J usage is TRBJ2-3; the D gene is possibly TRBD2 (6 bases). In germline, CDR1 is PRHDT, CDR2 FYEKMQ (reference sequence). The CDR3 is 15 residues long. V was shortened by 4 bases and J by 3 bases, with 14 bases between the two germline ends. CDR3 nucleotide sequence: TGTGCCAGCAGCTCCTGGAAAAGCGGGACAGATACGCAGTATTTT. Translating gives CASSSWKSGTDTQYF.

This rearrangement joins TRBV6-4 to TRBJ1-6, with D tentatively TRBD1 (6 bases). CDR3 length equals 14 residues. Trimming removed 6 bases from V and 7 bases from J, with 13 bases in between. Germline V CDR1 and CDR2: MRHNA, SNTAGT. The DNA for the CDR3 is TGTGCCAGCAGGACGGGACAAAAAAATTCACCCCTCCACTTT. Its protein product is CASRTGQKNSPLHF.

The chain links TRBV10-3 to TRBJ2-2; 16 nucleotides agree with TRBD2. Germline assignment: CDR1 ENHRY and CDR2 SYGVKD. V shed 3 bases, J shed 7 bases, and the junction held 14 bases outside the gene matches. This CDR3 has 20 amino acids. In nucleotides, the CDR3 is TGTGCCATCAGTGAAACCGGGACTAGCGGGGGGGCCGGTGTTATCGGGGAGCTGTTTTTT. It translates to CAISETGTSGGAGVIGELFF.

The chain uses TRBV6-2 or TRBV6-3 and TRBJ2-2, with a weak D call TRBD1 (6 bases). The CDR3 contains 14 residues. V lost 5 bases and J lost 4, with 11 bases in between. Germline lookup yields CDR1 MNHEY and CDR2 SVGEGT. The CDR3 sequence is CASSARDTTGELFF. As DNA, the CDR3 is TGTGCCAGCAGTGCCCGGGACACCACCGGGGAGCTGTTTTTT.

V is TRBV19 and J is TRBJ1-2, with D tentatively TRBD1 (5 bases). The CDR3 totals 14 residues. V was pared by 9 bases and J by 0 bases, with 14 bases between. Germline CDR1 and CDR2: LNHDA and SQIVND (reference sequence). The DNA for the CDR3 is TGTGCCAGCCGATCGACAGAAGCTAACTATGGCTACACCTTC. Its translation: CASRSTEANYGYTF.

This chain joins TRBV28 and TRBJ2-3; D perhaps matches TRBD2 (5 bases). The CDR3 covers 16 residues. CDR1 is MDHEN and CDR2 is SYDVKM in the germline V gene. V was clipped by 8 bases and J by 5 bases, with 23 bases between them. The CDR3 loop reads CASCAYSEKGGDTQYF. The CDR3 DNA reads TGTGCCAGCTGCGCCTATAGCGAAAAGGGTGGAGATACGCAGTATTTT.

The chain has TRBV12-3 or TRBV12-4 and TRBJ2-1; 13 bases align to TRBD2. The CDR3 is made up of 13 amino acids. V trimming: 4 bases; J trimming: 14 bases; junction bases outside the gene matches: 5. CDR3 residues: CASSSGLAGDKFF. The CDR3 DNA reads as TGTGCCAGCAGTTCTGGACTAGCGGGGGACAAGTTCTTC.